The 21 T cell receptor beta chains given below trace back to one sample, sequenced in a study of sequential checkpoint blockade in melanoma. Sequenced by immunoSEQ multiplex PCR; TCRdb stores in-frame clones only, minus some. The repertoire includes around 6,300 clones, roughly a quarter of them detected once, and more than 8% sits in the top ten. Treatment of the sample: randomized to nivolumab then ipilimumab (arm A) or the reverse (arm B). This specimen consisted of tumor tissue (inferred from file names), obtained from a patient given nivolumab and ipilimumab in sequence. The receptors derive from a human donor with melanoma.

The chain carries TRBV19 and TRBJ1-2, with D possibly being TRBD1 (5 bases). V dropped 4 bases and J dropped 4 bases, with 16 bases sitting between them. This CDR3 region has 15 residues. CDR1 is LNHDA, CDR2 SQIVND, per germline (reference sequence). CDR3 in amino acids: CASSRTGVEAYGYTF. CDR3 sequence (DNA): TGTGCCAGTAGTAGGACGGGGGTCGAGGCCTATGGCTACACCTTC.

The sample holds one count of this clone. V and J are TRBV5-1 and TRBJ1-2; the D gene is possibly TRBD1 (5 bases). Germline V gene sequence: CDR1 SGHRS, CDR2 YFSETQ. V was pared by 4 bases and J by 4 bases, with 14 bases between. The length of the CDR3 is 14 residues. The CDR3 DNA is TGCGCCAGCAGCGGAGGGGAGACGGCCTATGGCTACACCTTC. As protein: CASSGGETAYGYTF.

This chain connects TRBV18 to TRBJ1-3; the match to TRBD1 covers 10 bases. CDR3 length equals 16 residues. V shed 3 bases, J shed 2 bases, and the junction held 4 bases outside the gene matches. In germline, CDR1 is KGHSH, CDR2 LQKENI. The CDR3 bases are TGTGCCAGCTCACCCTCCGGGACAGGGGCTGGAAACACCATATATTTT. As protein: CASSPSGTGAGNTIYF.

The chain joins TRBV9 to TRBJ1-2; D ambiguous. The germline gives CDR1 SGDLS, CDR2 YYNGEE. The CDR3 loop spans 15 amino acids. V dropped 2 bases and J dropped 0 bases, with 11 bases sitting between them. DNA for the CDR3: TGTGCCAGCAGCGTTACGGCACTATCTAACTATGGCTACACCTTC. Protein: CASSVTALSNYGYTF.

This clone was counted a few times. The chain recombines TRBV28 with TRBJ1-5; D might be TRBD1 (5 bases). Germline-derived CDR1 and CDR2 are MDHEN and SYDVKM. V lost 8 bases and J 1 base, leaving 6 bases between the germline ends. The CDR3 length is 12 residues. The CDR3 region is CASGGSNQPQHF. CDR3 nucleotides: TGTGCCAGCGGGGGAAGCAATCAGCCCCAGCATTTT.

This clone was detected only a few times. The CDR3: CASSHPPANTEAFF. CDR3 DNA: TGTGCCAGCAGCCACCCCCCGGCAAACACTGAAGCTTTCTTT. The V and J genes are TRBV6-8 and TRBJ1-1; no definite D call. V shed 6 bases and J shed 2 bases, with 13 bases lying between them. This CDR3 contains 14 residues. The germline V gene has CDR1 MNHGY and CDR2 SAAAGT.

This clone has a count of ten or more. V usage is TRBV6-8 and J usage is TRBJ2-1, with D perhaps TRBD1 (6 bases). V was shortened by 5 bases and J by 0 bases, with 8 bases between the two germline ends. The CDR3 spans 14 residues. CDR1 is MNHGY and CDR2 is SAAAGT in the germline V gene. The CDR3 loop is CASSEDSSYNEQFF. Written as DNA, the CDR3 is TGTGCCAGCAGTGAGGACAGCTCCTACAATGAGCAGTTCTTC.

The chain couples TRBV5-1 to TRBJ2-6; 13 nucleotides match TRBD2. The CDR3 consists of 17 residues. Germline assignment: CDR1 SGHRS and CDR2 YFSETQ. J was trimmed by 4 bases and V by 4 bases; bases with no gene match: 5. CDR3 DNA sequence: TGCGCCAGCAGCACGGGACTAGCGGGGTCAGGGGCCAACGTCCTGACTTTC. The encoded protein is CASSTGLAGSGANVLTF.

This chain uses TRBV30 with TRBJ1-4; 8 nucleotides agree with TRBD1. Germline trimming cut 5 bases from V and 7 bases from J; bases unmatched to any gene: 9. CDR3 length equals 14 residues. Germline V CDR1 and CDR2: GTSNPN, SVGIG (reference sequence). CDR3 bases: TGTGCCTGGGGTAGCACAGGGGGTGGTGAAAAACTGTTTTTT. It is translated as CAWGSTGGGEKLFF.

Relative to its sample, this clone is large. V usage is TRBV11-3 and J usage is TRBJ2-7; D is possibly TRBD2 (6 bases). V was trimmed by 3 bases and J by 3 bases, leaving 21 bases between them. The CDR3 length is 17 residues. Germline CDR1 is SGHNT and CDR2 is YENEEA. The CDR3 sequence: CASSFVGGMNPYYEQYF. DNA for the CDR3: TGTGCCAGCAGCTTTGTTGGCGGGATGAACCCATACTACGAGCAGTACTTC.

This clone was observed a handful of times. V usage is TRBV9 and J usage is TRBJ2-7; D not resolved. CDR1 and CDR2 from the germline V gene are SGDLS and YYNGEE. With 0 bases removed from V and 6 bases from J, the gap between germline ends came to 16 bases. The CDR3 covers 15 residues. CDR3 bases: TGTGCCAGCAGCGTAGTGGACGGAACACAGTCCGAGCAGTACTTC. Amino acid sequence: CASSVVDGTQSEQYF.

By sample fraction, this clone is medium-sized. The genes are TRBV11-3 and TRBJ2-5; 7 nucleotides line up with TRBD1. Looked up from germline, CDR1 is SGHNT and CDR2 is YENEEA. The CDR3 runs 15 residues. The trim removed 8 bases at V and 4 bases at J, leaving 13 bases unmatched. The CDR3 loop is CASEGTALIGETQYF. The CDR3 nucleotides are TGTGCCAGCGAAGGGACAGCCCTAATCGGAGAGACCCAGTACTTC.

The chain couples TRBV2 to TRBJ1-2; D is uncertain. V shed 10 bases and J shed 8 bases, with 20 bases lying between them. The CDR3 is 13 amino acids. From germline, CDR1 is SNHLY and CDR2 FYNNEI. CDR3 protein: CATPSIPGRGYTF. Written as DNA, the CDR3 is TGTGCCACCCCCAGCATACCGGGAAGGGGCTACACCTTC.

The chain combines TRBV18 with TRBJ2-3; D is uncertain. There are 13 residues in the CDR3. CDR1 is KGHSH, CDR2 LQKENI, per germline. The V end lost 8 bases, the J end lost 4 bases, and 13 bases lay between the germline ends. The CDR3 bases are TGTGCCAGCCAAAGTCCAGCATCAGATACGCAGTATTTT. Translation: CASQSPASDTQYF. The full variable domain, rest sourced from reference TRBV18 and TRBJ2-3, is NAGVMQNPRHLVRRRGQEARLRCSPMKGHSHVYWYRQLPEEGLKFMVYLQKENIIDESGMPKERFSAEFPKEGPSILRIQQVVRGDSAAYFCASQSPASDTQYFGPGTRLTVL.

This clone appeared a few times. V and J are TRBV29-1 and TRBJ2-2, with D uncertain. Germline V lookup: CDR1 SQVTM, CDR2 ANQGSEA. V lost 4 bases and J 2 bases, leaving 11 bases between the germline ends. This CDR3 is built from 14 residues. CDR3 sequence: CSVALGFNTGELFF. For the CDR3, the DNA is TGCAGCGTTGCATTAGGCTTTAACACCGGGGAGCTGTTTTTT.

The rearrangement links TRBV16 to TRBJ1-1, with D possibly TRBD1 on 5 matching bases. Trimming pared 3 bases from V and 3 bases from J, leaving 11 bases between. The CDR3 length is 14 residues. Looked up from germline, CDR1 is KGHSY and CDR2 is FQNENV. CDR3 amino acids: CASSHLRADTEAFF. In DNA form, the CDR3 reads TGTGCCAGCAGCCATCTCAGGGCAGACACTGAAGCTTTCTTT. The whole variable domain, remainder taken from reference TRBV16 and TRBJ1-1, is GEEVAQTPKHLVRGEGQKAKLYCAPIKGHSYVFWYQQVLKNEFKFLISFQNENVFDETGMPKERFSAKCLPNSPCSLEIQATKLEDSAVYFCASSHLRADTEAFFGQGTRLTVV.

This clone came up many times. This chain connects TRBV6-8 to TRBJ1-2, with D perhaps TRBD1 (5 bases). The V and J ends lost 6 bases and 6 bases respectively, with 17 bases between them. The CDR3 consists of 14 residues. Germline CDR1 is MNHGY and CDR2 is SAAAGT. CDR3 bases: TGTGCCAGCAGCAACCCCAGGGACGGGCATGGCTACACCTTC. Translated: CASSNPRDGHGYTF.

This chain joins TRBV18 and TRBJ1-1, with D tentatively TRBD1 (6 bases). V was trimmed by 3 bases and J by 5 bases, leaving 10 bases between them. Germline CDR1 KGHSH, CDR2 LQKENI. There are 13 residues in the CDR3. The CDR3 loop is CASSPGGRTEAFF. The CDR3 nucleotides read TGTGCCAGCTCACCGGGGGGCAGGACTGAAGCTTTCTTT. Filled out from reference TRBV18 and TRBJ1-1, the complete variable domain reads NAGVMQNPRHLVRRRGQEARLRCSPMKGHSHVYWYRQLPEEGLKFMVYLQKENIIDESGMPKERFSAEFPKEGPSILRIQQVVRGDSAAYFCASSPGGRTEAFFGQGTRLTVV.

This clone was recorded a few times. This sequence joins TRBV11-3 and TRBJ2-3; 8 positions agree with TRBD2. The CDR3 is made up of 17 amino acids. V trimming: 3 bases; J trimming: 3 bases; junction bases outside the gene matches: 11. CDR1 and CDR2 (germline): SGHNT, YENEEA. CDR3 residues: CASSLNPGLGRTDTQYF. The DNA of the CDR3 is TGTGCCAGCAGCTTGAACCCGGGACTAGGTAGGACAGATACGCAGTATTTT.

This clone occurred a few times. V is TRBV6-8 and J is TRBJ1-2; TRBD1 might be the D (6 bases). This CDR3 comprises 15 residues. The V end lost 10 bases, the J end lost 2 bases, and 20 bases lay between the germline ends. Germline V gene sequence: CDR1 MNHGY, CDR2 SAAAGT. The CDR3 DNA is TGTGCCACCGGGACGCAGGGGCAGAGAAACTATGGCTACACCTTC. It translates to CATGTQGQRNYGYTF.

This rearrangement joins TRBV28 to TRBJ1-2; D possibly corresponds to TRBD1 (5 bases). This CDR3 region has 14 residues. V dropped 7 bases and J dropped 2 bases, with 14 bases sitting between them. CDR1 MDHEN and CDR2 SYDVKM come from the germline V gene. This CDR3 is CASTPLGDNYGYTF. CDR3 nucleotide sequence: TGTGCCAGCACCCCGTTGGGGGACAACTATGGCTACACCTTC.